This T cell receptor (beta chain) was profiled in a study of blood T cell repertoires in COVID-19. Study-wide context: Sample material is recorded as cDNA or gDNA derived from T cells, B-cell-depleted T cells, or PBMCs.

In the source study's methods: Reference gene primer amplification gave estimated nucleated cell counts. Sequencing used immunoSEQ multiplex PCR; TCRdb keeps in-frame clones, though not all of them. V, J and clone size are those of that table, while D and trimming were read from the DNA. The sample contains about 33,000 clones, more than 80% of which appear only once. This CDR3 spans 15 amino acids. The V and J ends lost 4 bases and 5 bases respectively, with 18 bases between them. CDR1 and CDR2 (germline): SGHRS, YFSETQ. The clonotype was recovered from a human donor in a cohort sampled during active COVID-19. The chain joins TRBV5-1 to TRBJ1-1; D is perhaps TRBD1 (6 bases). The sample taken for sequencing was peripheral blood. The CDR3 DNA is TGCGCCAGCAGCACCTCAGGGCCCCAGGGGACTGAAGCTTTCTTT. It yields the protein CASSTSGPQGTEAFF.